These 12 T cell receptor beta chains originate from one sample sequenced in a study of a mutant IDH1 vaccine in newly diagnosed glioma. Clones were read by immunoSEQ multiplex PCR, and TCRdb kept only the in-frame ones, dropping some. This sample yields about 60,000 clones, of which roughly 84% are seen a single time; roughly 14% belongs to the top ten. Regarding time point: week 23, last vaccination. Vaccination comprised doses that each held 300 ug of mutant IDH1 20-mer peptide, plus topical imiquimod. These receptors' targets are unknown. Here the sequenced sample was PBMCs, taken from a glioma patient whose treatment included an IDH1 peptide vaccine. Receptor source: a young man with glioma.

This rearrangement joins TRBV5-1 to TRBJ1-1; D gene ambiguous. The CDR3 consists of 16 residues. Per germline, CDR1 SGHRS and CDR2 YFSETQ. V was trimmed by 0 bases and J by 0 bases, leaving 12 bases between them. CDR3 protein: CASSLDWGRVNTEAFF. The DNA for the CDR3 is TGCGCCAGCAGCTTGGATTGGGGTAGAGTGAACACTGAAGCTTTCTTT.

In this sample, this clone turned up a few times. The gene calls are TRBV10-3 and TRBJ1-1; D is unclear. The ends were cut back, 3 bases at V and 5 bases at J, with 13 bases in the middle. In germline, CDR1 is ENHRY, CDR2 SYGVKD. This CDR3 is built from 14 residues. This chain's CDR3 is CAISDLDGRTEAFF. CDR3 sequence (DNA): TGTGCCATCAGTGACCTGGACGGAAGAACTGAAGCTTTCTTT.

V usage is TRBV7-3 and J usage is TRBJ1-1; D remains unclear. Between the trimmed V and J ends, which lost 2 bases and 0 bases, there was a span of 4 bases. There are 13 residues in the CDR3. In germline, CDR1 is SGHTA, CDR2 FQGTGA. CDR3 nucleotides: TGTGCCAGCAGCTTATCCTTGAACACTGAAGCTTTCTTT. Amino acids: CASSLSLNTEAFF.

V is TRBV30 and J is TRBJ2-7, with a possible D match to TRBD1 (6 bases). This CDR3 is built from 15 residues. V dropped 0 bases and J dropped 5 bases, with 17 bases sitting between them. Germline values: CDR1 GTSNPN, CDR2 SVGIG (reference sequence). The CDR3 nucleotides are TGTGCCTGGAGTGTGGGGGCCTCCCTTCTCGACGAGCAGTACTTC. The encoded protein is CAWSVGASLLDEQYF.

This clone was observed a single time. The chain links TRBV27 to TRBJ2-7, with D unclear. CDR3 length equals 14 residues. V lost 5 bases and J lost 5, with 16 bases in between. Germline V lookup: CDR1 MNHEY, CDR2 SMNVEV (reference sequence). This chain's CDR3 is CASSLRGRLHEQYF. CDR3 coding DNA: TGTGCCAGCAGTCTCAGAGGCAGGCTCCACGAGCAGTACTTC.

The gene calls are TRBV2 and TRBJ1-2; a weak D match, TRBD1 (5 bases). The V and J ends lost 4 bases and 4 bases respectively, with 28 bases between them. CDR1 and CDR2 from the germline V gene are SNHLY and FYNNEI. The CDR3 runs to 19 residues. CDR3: CASSVSRRDSKGGTYGYTF. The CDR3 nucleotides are TGTGCCAGCAGTGTCAGTCGGAGGGACTCTAAGGGCGGGACCTATGGCTACACCTTC.

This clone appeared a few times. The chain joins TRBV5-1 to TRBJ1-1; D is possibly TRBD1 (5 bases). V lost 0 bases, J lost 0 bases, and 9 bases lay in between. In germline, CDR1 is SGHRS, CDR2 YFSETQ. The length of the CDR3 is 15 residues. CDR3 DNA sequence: TGCGCCAGCAGCTTGGACGCAGGGATGAACACTGAAGCTTTCTTT. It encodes CASSLDAGMNTEAFF.

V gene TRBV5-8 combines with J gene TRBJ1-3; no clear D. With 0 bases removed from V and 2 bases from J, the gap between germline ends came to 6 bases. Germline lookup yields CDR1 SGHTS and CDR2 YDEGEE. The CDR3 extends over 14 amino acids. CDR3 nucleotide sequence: TGTGCCAGCAGCTTGGGCCAGCCTGGAAACACCATATATTTT. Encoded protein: CASSLGQPGNTIYF.

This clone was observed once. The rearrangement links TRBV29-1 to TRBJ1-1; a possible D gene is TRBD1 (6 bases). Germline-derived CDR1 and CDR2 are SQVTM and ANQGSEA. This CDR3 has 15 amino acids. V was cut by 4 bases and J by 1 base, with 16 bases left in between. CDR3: CSVAEGGRANTEAFF. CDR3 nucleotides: TGCAGCGTTGCGGAGGGGGGGAGAGCGAACACTGAAGCTTTCTTT. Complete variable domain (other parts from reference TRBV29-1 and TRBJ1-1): SAVISQKPSRDICQRGTSLTIQCQVDSQVTMMFWYRQQPGQSLTLIATANQGSEATYESGFVIDKFPISRPNLTFSTLTVSNMSPEDSSIYLCSVAEGGRANTEAFFGQGTRLTVV.

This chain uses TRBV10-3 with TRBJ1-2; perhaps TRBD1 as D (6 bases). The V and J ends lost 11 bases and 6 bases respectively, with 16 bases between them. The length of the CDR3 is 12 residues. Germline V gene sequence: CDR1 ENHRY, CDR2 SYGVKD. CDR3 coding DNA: TGTGCCGTTTCTCCAGGGGATCATGGCTACACCTTC. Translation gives CAVSPGDHGYTF.

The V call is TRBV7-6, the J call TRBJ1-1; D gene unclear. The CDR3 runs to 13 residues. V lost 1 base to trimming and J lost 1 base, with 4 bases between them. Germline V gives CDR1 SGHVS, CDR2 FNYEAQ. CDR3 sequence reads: CASSLGANTEAFF. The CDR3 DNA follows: TGTGCCAGCAGCTTAGGGGCGAACACTGAAGCTTTCTTT.

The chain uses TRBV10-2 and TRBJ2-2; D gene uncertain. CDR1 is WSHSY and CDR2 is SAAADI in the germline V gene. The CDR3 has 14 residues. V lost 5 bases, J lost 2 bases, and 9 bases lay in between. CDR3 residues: CASSPTTNTGELFF. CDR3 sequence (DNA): TGCGCCAGCAGTCCTACTACCAACACCGGGGAGCTGTTTTTT.